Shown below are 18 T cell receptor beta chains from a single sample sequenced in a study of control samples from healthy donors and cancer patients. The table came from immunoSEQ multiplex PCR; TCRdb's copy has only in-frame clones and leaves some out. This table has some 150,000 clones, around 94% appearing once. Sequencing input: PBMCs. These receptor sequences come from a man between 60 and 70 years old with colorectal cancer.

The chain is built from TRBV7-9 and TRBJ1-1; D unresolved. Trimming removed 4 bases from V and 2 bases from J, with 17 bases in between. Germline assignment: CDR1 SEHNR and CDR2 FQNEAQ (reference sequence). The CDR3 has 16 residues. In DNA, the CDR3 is TGTGCCAGCAGCTCGTTATTTGCAGGCGGTAACACTGAAGCTTTCTTT. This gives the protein CASSSLFAGGNTEAFF.

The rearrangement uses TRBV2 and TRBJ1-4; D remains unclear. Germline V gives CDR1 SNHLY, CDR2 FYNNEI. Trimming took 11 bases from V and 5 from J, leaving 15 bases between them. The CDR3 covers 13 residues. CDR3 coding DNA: TGTGCCTCCCAGGAATTCTACAATGAAAAACTGTTTTTT. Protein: CASQEFYNEKLFF.

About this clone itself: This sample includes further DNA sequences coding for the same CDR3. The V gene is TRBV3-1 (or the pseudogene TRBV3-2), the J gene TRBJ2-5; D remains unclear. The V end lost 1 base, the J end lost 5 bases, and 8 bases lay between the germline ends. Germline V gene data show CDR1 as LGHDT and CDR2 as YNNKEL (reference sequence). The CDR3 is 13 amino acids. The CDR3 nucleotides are TGTGCCAGCAGCCAAGGTAGAGAGGAGACCCAGTACTTC. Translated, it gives CASSQGREETQYF.

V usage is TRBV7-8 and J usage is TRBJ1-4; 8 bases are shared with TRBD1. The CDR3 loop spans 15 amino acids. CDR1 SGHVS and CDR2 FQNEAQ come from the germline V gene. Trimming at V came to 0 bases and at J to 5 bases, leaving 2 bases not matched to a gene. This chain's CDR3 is CASSLARTGNEKLFF. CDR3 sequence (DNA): TGTGCCAGCAGCTTAGCCAGGACAGGGAATGAAAAACTGTTTTTT.

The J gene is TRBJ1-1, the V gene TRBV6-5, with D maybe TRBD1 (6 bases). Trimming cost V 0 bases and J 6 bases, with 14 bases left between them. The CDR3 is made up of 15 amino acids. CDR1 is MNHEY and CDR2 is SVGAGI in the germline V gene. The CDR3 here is CASSYSRGRSPEAFF. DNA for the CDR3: TGTGCCAGCAGTTACTCACGGGGGCGTAGTCCTGAAGCTTTCTTT.

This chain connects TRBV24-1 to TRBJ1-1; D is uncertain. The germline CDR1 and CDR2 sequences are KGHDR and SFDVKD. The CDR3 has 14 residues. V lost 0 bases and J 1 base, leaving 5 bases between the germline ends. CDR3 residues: CATSDLPTNTEAFF. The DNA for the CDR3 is TGTGCCACCAGTGATTTGCCGACGAACACTGAAGCTTTCTTT.

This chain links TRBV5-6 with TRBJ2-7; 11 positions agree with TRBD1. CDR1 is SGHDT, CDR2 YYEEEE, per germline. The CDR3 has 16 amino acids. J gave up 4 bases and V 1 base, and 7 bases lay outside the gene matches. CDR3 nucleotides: TGTGCCAGCAGCTTGCTAGGACAGGGGGCTCTGTACGAGCAGTACTTC. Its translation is CASSLLGQGALYEQYF.

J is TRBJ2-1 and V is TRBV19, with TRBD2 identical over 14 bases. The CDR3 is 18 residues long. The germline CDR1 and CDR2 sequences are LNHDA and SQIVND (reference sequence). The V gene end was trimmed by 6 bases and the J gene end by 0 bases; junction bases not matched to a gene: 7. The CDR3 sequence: CASRPGLAGEVSYNEQFF. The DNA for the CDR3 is TGTGCCAGTAGACCGGGACTAGCGGGGGAAGTCTCCTACAATGAGCAGTTCTTC. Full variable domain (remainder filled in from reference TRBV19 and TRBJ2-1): DGGITQSPKYLFRKEGQNVTLSCEQNLNHDAMYWYRQDPGQGLRLIYYSQIVNDFQKGDIAEGYSVSREKKESFPLTVTSAQKNPTAFYLCASRPGLAGEVSYNEQFFGPGTRLTVL.

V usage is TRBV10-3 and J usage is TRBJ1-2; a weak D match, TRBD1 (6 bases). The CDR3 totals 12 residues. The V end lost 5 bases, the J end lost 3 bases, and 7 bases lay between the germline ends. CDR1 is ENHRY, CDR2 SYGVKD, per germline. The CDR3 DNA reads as TGTGCCATCAGTTCAGGGGACTATGGCTACACCTTC. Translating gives CAISSGDYGYTF.

The DNA of the CDR3 is TGTGCCAGCAGCCGGGGGCTCCTCGGAGCTTTCTTT. It codes for CASSRGLLGAFF. The chain is built from TRBV7-8 and TRBJ1-1; D might be TRBD1 (6 bases). V lost 5 bases to trimming and J lost 10 bases, with 14 bases between them. This CDR3 contains 12 residues. In germline, CDR1 is SGHVS, CDR2 FQNEAQ.

CDR3 sequence: CASRQTGDEKLFF. CDR3 in DNA: TGTGCCAGCAGGCAGACAGGGGATGAAAAACTGTTTTTT. The V call is TRBV27, the J call TRBJ1-4; 8 positions agree with TRBD1. The CDR3 is 13 residues long. With V trimmed by 6 bases and J by 6 bases, 3 bases remained unmatched. CDR1 MNHEY and CDR2 SMNVEV come from the germline V gene (reference sequence).

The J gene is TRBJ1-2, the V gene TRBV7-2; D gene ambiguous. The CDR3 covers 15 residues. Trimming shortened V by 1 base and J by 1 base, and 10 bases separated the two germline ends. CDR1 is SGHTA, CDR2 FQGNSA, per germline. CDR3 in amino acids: CASSLVVGFNYGYTF. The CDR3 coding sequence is TGTGCCAGCAGCTTAGTGGTCGGGTTTAACTATGGCTACACCTTC.

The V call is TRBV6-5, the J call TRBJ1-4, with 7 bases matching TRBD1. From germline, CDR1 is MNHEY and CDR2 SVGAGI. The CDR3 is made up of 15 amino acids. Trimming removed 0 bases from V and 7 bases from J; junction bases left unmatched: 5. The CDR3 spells CASSYSTGYSEKLFF. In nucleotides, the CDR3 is TGTGCCAGCAGTTACTCGACAGGGTATAGTGAAAAACTGTTTTTT.

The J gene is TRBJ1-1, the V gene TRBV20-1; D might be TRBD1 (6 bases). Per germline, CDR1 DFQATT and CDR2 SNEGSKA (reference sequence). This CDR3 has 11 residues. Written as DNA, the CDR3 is TGCAGCTTAGGGGGTGACACTGAAGCTTTCTTT. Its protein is CSLGGDTEAFF.

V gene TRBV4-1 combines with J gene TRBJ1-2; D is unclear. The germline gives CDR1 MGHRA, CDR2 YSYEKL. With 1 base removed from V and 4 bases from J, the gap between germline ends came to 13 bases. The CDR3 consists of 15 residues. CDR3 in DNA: TGCGCCAGCAGCCAAGGGAACACGCTTAGCTATGGCTACACCTTC. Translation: CASSQGNTLSYGYTF.

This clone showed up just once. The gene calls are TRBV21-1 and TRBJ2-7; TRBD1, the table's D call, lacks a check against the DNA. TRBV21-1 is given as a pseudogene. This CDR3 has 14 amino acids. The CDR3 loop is CASSPRDTSYEQYF. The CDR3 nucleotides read TGTGCCAGCAGCCCTCGGGACACCTCCTACGAGCAGTACTTC.

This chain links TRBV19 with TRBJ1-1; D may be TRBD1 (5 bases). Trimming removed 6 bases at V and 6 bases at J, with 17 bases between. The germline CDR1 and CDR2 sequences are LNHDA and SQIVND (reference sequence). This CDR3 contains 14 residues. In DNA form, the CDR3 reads TGTGCCAGTAGCCAACCACCAGGGATCGCTGAAGCTTTCTTT. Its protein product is CASSQPPGIAEAFF.

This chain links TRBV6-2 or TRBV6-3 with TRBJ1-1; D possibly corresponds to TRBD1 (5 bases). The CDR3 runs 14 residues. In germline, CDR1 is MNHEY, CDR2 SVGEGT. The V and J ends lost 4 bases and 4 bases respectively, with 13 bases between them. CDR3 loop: CASSWAGAATEAFF. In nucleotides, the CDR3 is TGTGCCAGCAGTTGGGCCGGGGCCGCCACTGAAGCTTTCTTT.